This T cell receptor beta chain was sequenced in a study of blood T cells in healthy people across ages. Looked up from germline, CDR1 is LGHDT and CDR2 is YNNKEL (reference sequence). CDR3 size: 15 residues. V gave up 4 bases and J gave up 3 bases; unmatched junction bases: 1. Comments on this clonotype: Its antigen is unidentified.

Notes on the study in general: The study found more naive CD4+ cells and higher diversity in long-lived than aged donors.

A J-beta primer mix and a sample-barcoded 5' primer were used in a second PCR of roughly 6 to 12 cycles. A single record per CDR3 protein comes from TCRdb applying MiXCR to the 5' RACE reads. This sample carries 600,000 to 850,000 distinct CDR3 sequences, 40% to 45% of them seen once, and the ten largest clones take roughly 20%. This receptor was identified in an older woman in good health. This chain connects TRBV3-1 to TRBJ2-2; TRBD2 matches at 11 bases. Sequenced material: blood. For the CDR3, the DNA is TGTGCCAGCAGCCCACTAGCGGGAGACACCGGGGAGCTGTTTTTT. This codes for CASSPLAGDTGELFF.